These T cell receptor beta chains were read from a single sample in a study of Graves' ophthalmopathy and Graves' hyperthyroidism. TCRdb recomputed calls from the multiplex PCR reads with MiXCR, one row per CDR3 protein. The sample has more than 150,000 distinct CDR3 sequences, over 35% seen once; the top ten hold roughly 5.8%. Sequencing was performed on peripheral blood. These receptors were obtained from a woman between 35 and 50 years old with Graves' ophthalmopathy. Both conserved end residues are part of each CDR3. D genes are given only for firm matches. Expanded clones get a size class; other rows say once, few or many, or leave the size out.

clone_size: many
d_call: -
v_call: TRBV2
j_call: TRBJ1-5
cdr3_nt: TGTGCCAGCAGAAACAGGGCCAATCAGCCCCAGCATTTT
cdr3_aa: CASRNRANQPQHF

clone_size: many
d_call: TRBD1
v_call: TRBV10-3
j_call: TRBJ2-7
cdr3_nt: TGTGCCATCAGTGGATACCAGGGGGACTACGAGCAGTACTTC
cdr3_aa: CAISGYQGDYEQYF

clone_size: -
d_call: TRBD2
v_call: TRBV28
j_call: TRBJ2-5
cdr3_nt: TGTGCCAGCAGTCCAGGACTAGCGTTTCAAGAGACCCAGTACTTC
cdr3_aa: CASSPGLAFQETQYF

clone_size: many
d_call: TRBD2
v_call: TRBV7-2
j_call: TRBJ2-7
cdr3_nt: TGTGCCAGCAGCTTCCTTCCGCGGGAGCACGGGCAGTACTTC
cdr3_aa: CASSFLPREHGQYF

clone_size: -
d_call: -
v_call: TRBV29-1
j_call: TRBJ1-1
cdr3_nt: TGCAGCGTTGAAGATCAAATTGGGAAAGGCACTTTCTTT
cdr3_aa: CSVEDQIGKGTFF

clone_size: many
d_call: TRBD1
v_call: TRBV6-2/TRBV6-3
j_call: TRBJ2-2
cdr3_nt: TGTGCCAGCAGCGGACAGGGGGCCGTCACCGGGGAGCTGTTTTTT
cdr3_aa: CASSGQGAVTGELFF

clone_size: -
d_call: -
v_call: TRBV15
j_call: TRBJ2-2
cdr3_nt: TGTGCCACCAGCAGAGGGTCAGCGCTGTTCAGGGAGCTGTTTTTT
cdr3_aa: CATSRGSALFRELFF

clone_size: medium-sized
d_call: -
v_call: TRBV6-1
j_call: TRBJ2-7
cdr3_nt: TGTGCCAGCAGTGAAATAGACAGGAGAGGCTACGAGCAGTACTTC
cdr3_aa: CASSEIDRRGYEQYF

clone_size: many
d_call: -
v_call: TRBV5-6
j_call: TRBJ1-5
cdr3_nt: TGTGCCAGCAGCTCGGACAACTCCGGCCAGCCCCAGCATTTT
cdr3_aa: CASSSDNSGQPQHF

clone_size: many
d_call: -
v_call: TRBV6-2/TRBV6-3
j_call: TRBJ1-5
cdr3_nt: TGTGCCAGCAGTTACTCCGAAAGGGTAACTCAGCCCCAGCATTTT
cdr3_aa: CASSYSERVTQPQHF

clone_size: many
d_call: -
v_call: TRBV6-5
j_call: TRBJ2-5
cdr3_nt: TGTGCCAGCAGCCTGACAGCAAACCTTCAAGAGACCCAGTACTTC
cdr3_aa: CASSLTANLQETQYF

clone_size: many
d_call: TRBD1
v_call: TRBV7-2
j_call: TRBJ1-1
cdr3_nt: TGTGCCAGCAGCCCTATCAACAGGGGGCGGACTGAAGCTTTCTTT
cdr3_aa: CASSPINRGRTEAFF

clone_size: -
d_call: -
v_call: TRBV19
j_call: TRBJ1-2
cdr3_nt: TGTGCCAGTAGGCCTTTAGCAGCTAACTATGGCTACACCTTC
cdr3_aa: CASRPLAANYGYTF

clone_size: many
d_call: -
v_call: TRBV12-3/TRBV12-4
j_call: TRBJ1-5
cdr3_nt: TGTGCCAGCCAGCCGGGTAGCAATCAGCCCCAGCATTTT
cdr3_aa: CASQPGSNQPQHF

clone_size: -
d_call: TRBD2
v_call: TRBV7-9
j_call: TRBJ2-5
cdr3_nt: TGTGCCAGCAGCCCCTTAGCGGGAGGCTTAAAGCAGTACTTC
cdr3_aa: CASSPLAGGLKQYF

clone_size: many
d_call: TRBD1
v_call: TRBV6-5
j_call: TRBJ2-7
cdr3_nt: TGTGCCAGCAGTTACTCACCGGGACAGGGGAACTACGAGCAGTACTTC
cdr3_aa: CASSYSPGQGNYEQYF

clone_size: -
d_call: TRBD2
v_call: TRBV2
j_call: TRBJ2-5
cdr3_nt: TGTGCCAGCAGTGAAGCGGGAGGGCGGGGAGAGACCCAGTACTTC
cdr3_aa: CASSEAGGRGETQYF

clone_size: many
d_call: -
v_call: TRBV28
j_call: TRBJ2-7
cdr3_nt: TGTGCCAGCGCCAGGGGCGGGTACGAGCAGTACTTC
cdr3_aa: CASARGGYEQYF

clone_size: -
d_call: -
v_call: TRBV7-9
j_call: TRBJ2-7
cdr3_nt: TGTGCCAGCAGCCCCCCAGGGTCCTACGAGCAGTACTTC
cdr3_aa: CASSPPGSYEQYF

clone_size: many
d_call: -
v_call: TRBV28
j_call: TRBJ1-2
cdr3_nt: TGTGCCAGCACTTTAGTTTTGGGGGACTATGGCTACACCTTC
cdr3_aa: CASTLVLGDYGYTF

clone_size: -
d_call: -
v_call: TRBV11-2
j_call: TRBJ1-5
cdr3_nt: TGTGCCAGCAGCCCAGGGGCAGGGAAAGGACAGCCCCAGCATTTT
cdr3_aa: CASSPGAGKGQPQHF

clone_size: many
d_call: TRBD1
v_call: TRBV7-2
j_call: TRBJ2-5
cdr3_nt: TGTGCCAGCAGCTCGGAGGGACAGGGCTCGAGGACCCAGTACTTC
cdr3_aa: CASSSEGQGSRTQYF

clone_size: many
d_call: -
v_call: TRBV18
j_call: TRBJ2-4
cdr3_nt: TGTGCCAGCTCACCAGGGGGAGTTGGGGACATTCAGTACTTC
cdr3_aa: CASSPGGVGDIQYF

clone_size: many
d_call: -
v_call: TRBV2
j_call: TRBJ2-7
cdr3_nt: TGTGCCAGCAGGTCAGGGCCGAACTACGAGCAGTACTTC
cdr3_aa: CASRSGPNYEQYF

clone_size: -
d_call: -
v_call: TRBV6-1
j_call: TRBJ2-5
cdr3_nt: TGTGCCAGCAGTGGGCCCGGCCCCCAGTACTTC
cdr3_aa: CASSGPGPQYF

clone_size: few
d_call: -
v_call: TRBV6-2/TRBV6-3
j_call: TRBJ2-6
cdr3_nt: TGTGCCAGCAGTTACGACTCTGGGGCCAACGTCCTGACTTTC
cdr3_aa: CASSYDSGANVLTF

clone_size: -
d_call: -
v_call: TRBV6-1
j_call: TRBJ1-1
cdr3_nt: TGTGCCAGCAGTATGGGACTCTGGCTGGCTAACACTGAAGCTTTCTTT
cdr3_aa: CASSMGLWLANTEAFF

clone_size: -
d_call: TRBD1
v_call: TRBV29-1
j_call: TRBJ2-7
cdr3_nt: TGCAGCGTTGCCGGGACAGGGAGCTCCTACGAGCAGTACTTC
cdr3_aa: CSVAGTGSSYEQYF

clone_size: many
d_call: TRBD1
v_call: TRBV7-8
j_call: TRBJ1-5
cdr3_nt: TGTGCCAGCAGCAGTGACAGGGGGTATAGCAATCAGCCCCAGCATTTT
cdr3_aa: CASSSDRGYSNQPQHF

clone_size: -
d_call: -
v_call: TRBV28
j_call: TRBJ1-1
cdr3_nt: TGTGCCAGCAGTTTAGTGGACAACAAGGTGGACACTGAAGCTTTCTTT
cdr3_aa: CASSLVDNKVDTEAFF

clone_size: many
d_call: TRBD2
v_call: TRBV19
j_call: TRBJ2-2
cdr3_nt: TGTGCCAGTAGTGCGCTCCGATTCCCCTCCCTAGCGGGTTCCACCGGGGAGCTGTTTTTT
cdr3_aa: CASSALRFPSLAGSTGELFF

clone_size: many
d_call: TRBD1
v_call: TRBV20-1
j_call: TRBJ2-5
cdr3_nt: TGCAGTGCTACCCGCCCGGACAGGGTCGAAGGGACCCAGTACTTC
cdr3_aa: CSATRPDRVEGTQYF

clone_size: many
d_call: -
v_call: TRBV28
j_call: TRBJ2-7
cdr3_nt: TGTGCCAGCAGTTTAATCCGCGAGCAGTACTTC
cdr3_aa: CASSLIREQYF

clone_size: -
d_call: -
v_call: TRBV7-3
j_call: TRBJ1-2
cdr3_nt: TGTGCCAGCAGCGTGAGGGGGGAAACAACCGGAGGCTACACCTTC
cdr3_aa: CASSVRGETTGGYTF

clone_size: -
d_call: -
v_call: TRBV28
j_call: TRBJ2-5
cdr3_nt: TGTGCCAGCAGCCCCCCGAGCCGCCGGGAGACCCAGTACTTC
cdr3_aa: CASSPPSRRETQYF

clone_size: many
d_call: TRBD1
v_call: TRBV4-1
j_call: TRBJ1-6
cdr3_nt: TGCGCCAGCAGCCAGGACGGACAGGGGAATTCACCCCTCCACTTT
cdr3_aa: CASSQDGQGNSPLHF

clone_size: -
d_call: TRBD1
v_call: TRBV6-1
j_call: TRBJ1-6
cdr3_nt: TGTGCCAGCACGCAGGCCGGCAGGGGGAATTCACCCCTCCACTTT
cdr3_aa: CASTQAGRGNSPLHF

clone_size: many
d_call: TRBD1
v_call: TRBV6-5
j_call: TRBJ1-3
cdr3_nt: TGTGCCAGCAGCCCCGGACAGGGCTCTGGAAACACCATATATTTT
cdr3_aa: CASSPGQGSGNTIYF

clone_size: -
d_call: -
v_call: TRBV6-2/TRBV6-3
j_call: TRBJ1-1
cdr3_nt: TGTGCCAGTAGTATAGTAGGCAGTGAAGCTTTCTTT
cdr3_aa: CASSIVGSEAFF

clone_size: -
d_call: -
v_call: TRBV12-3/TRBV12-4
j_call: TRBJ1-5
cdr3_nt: TGTGCCAGCAGTGACGGTATCAATCAGCCCCAGCATTTT
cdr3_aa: CASSDGINQPQHF

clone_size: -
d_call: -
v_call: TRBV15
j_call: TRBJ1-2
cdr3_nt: TGTGCCACCAGCAGAGATCTTGGTCAGAACTATGGCTACACCTTC
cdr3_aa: CATSRDLGQNYGYTF

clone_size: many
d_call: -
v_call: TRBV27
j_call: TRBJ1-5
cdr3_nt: TGTGCCAGCAGTTTGCCAGGGGGCAATCAGCCCCAGCATTTT
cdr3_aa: CASSLPGGNQPQHF

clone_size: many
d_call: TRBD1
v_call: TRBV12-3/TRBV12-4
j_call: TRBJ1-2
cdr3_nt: TGTGCCAGCACTTCGCCCGGGGCGGGACAGGGGGCGCGGGGCTATGGCTACACCTTC
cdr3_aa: CASTSPGAGQGARGYGYTF

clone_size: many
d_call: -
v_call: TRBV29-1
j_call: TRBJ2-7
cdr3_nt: TGCAGCGTTGAACCTACAGGGAGCTCCTACGAGCAGTACTTC
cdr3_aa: CSVEPTGSSYEQYF

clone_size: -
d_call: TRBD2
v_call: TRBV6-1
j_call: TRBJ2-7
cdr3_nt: TGTGCCAGCAGTGAAGGTCAGAGCGGGGCGGGATACGAGCAGTACTTC
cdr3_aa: CASSEGQSGAGYEQYF

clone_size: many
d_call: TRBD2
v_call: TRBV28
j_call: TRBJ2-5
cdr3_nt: TGTGCCAGCAGTTCCCCCGGGAGGCCCAGTGAGACCCAGTACTTC
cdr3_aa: CASSSPGRPSETQYF

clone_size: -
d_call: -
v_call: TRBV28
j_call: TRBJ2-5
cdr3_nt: TGTGCCAGCAGAAGTTTCCAGAAGACCCAGTACTTC
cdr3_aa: CASRSFQKTQYF

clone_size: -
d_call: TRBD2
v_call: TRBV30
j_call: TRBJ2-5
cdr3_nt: TGTGCCTGGAGTGTGGCGCTAGCGGGAAGCGAGACCCAGTACTTC
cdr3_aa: CAWSVALAGSETQYF

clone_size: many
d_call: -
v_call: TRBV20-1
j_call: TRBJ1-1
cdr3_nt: TGCACCCCTGAGGAGAACACTGAAGCTTTCTTT
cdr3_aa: CTPEENTEAFF

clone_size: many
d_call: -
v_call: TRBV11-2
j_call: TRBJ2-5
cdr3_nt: TGTGCCAGCCTTGGCGTGGGGAAATCGGGGACCCAGTACTTC
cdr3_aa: CASLGVGKSGTQYF

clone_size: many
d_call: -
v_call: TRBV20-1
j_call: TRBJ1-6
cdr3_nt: TGCAGTGCTAGAGAAAGGAGCTCCTATAATTCACCCCTCCACTTT
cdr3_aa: CSARERSSYNSPLHF

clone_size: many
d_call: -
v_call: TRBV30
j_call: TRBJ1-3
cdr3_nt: TGTGCCTGGAGGGGGACTGGAAACACCATATATTTT
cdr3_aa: CAWRGTGNTIYF

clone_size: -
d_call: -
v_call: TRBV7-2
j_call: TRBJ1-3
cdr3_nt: TGTGCCAGCAGCCTGGGGCGGGGTGGCGGCACCATATATTTT
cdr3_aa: CASSLGRGGGTIYF

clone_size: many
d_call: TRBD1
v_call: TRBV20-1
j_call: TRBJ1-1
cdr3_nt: TGCAGTGCCACCGGGACAGATCTCACAAACACTGAAGCTTTCTTT
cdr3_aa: CSATGTDLTNTEAFF

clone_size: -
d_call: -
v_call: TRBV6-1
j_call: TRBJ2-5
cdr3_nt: TGTGCCAGCAGTGAAAACAGGGAAGAGACCCAGTACTTC
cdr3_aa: CASSENREETQYF

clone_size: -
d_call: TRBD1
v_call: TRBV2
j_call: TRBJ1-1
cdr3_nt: TGTGCCAGCAACTTAAAGACAGGGACTGAAGCTTTCTTT
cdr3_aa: CASNLKTGTEAFF

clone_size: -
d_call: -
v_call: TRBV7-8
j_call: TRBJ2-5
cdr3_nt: TGTGCCAGCCAAAGGTTCGCGGGGTTGGGAGAGACCCAGTACTTC
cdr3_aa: CASQRFAGLGETQYF